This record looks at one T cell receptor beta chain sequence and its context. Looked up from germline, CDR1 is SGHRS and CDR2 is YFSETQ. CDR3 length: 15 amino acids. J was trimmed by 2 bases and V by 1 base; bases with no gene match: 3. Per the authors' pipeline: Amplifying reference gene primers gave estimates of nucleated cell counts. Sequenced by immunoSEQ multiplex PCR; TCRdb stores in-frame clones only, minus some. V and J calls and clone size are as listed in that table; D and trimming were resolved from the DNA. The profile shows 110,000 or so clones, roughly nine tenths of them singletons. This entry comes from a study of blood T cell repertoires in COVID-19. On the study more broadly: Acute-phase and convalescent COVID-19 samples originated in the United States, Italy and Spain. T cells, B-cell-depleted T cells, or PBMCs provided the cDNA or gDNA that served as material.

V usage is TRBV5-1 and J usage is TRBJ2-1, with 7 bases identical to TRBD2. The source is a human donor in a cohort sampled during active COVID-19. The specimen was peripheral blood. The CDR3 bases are TGCGCCAGCAGCTTGACGGGGGGTACCTACAATGAGCAGTTCTTC. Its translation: CASSLTGGTYNEQFF.